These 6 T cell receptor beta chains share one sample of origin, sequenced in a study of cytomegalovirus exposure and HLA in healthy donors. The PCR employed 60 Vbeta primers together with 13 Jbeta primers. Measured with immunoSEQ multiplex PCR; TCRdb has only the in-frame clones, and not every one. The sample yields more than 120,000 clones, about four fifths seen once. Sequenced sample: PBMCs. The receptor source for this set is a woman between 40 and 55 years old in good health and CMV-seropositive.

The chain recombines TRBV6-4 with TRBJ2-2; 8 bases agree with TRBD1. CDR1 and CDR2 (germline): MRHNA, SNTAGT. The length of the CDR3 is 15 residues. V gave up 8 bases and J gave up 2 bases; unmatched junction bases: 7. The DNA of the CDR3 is TGTGCCAGCGGGCGCCAGGGGGCAAACACCGGGGAGCTGTTTTTT. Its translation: CASGRQGANTGELFF.

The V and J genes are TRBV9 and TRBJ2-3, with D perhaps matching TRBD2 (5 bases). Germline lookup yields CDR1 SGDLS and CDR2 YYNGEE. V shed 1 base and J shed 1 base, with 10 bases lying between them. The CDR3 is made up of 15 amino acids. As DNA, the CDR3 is TGTGCCAGCAGCGTAAAGGGTAGCGGCACAGATACGCAGTATTTT. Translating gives CASSVKGSGTDTQYF.

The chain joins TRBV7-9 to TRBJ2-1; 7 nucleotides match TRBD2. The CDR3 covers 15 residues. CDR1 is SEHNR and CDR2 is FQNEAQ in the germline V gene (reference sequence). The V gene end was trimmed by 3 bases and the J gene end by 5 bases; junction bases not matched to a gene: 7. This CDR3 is CASSFTGGEDNEQFF. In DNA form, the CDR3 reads TGTGCCAGCAGCTTTACGGGGGGAGAGGACAATGAGCAGTTCTTC.

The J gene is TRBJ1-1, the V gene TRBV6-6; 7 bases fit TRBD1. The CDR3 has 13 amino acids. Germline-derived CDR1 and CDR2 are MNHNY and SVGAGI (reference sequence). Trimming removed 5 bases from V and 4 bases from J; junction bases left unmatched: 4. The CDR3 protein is CASSQQGLTEAFF. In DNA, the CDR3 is TGTGCCAGCAGTCAACAGGGGCTCACTGAAGCTTTCTTT.

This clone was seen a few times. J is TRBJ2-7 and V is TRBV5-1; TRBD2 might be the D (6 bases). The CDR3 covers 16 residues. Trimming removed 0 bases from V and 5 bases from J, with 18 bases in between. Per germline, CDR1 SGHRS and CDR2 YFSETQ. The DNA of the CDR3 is TGCGCCAGCAGCTTGGGTATACGGGACTCCCCCGACGAGCAGTACTTC. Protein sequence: CASSLGIRDSPDEQYF.

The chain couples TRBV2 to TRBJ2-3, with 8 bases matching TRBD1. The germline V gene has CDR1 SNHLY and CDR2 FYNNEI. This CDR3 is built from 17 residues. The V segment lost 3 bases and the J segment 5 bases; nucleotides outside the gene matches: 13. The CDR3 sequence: CASSDPTGDRSGDTQYF. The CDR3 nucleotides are TGTGCCAGCAGTGACCCGACAGGGGACCGCAGTGGAGATACGCAGTATTTT.